Below, 25 T cell receptor beta chains from the same sample are listed, as sequenced in a study of T-cell reconstitution after alpha-beta-depleted transplantation in children. Unique molecular identifiers were incorporated during preparation of the TCRbeta library. Each CDR3 protein is one row after TCRdb ran MiXCR on the PCR reads. The sample has a few hundred thousand distinct CDR3 sequences; about 16% are singletons. Specimen: PBMCs from the stem cell graft donor, collected from the stem cell graft. Source of these receptors: a human donor who donated a stem cell graft to a child with acute lymphoblastic leukemia.

DNA for the CDR3: TGTGCCACCGAACAGGGCACAGATACGCAGTATTTT. It codes for CATEQGTDTQYF. V usage is TRBV15 and J usage is TRBJ2-3; TRBD1 might be the D (5 bases). The germline gives CDR1 LNHNV, CDR2 YYDKDF (reference sequence). CDR3 length equals 12 residues. Deletions cut 8 bases from V and 1 base from J, with 7 bases between.

This clonotype has only a few counts. This chain's CDR3 is CASSSPAAGSSTDTQYF. CDR3 nucleotide sequence: TGCGCCAGCAGCTCCCCCGCGGCGGGTTCTAGCACAGATACGCAGTATTTT. The genes are TRBV5-1 and TRBJ2-3; TRBD2 might be the D (5 bases). CDR3 length: 17 residues. Trimming took off 3 bases at V and 0 bases at J, with 17 bases between the two ends. Germline V CDR1 and CDR2: SGHRS, YFSETQ.

This clonotype was counted many times. V usage is TRBV11-2 and J usage is TRBJ2-3, with D uncertain. Germline V gene lookup returns CDR1 SGHAT and CDR2 FQNNGV. V was clipped by 4 bases and J by 6 bases, with 8 bases between them. The CDR3 consists of 12 residues. The CDR3 loop is CASSYGGDTQYF. In nucleotides, the CDR3 is TGTGCCAGCAGCTACGGTGGGGATACGCAGTATTTT.

The genes are TRBV2 and TRBJ2-7; D may correspond to TRBD1 or TRBD2 (5 bases each). Germline loops: CDR1 SNHLY, CDR2 FYNNEI. The length of the CDR3 is 12 residues. The V end was cut by 10 bases, the J end by 3 bases, with 13 bases between. Written as DNA, the CDR3 is TGTGCCATGGGGGACCATCACTACGAGCAGTACTTC. Translation gives CAMGDHHYEQYF.

This clonotype was counted between two and nine times. This rearrangement joins TRBV7-2 to TRBJ1-2; 8 bases line up with TRBD1. This CDR3 is built from 15 residues. Germline trimming cut 5 bases from V and 5 bases from J; bases unmatched to any gene: 10. CDR1 SGHTA and CDR2 FQGNSA come from the germline V gene. The CDR3 reads CASSPWTGHSYGYTF. The DNA for the CDR3 is TGTGCCAGCAGCCCCTGGACAGGGCATTCGTATGGCTACACCTTC.

This clonotype was detected ten times or more. Germline and junction disagree at one end, which may indicate a read error. The rearrangement joins TRBV5-1 to TRBJ2-3, with a tentative D call TRBD2 (6 bases). The CDR3 is 12 amino acids. Per the germline V gene, CDR1 is SGHRS and CDR2 is YFSETQ. For the CDR3, the DNA is TGTGCCAGCAGCTTAGGGAGGGATACGCAGTATTTT. It codes for CASSLGRDTQYF.

The genes are TRBV18 and TRBJ1-5, with D perhaps TRBD1 (6 bases). The germline gives CDR1 KGHSH, CDR2 LQKENI. The germline V and J ends were trimmed by 5 bases and 7 bases, with 15 bases remaining between them. There are 14 residues in the CDR3. CDR3 residues: CASSSQGYGQPQHF. CDR3 in DNA: TGTGCCAGCTCATCACAGGGTTATGGGCAGCCCCAGCATTTT.

This clonotype was observed a few times. The J gene is TRBJ1-2, the V gene TRBV12-3 or TRBV12-4, with D possibly TRBD1 on 5 matching bases. Trimming took 4 bases from V and 5 from J, leaving 11 bases between them. The CDR3 consists of 13 residues. The CDR3 DNA reads as TGTGCCAGCAGTTCTCAGGGACCTTATGGCTACACCTTC. This encodes CASSSQGPYGYTF.

There are a few counts of this clonotype. The chain recombines TRBV9 with TRBJ2-3; TRBD1 is a possible D gene (5 bases). Trimming took off 0 bases at V and 2 bases at J, with 7 bases between the two ends. This CDR3 spans 14 amino acids. Germline CDR1 reads SGDLS; CDR2 reads YYNGEE. The CDR3 reads CASSVVTVTDTQYF. The CDR3 coding sequence is TGTGCCAGCAGCGTAGTGACAGTCACAGATACGCAGTATTTT.

The chain combines TRBV4-2 with TRBJ2-1; D possibly corresponds to TRBD2 (6 bases). The length of the CDR3 is 15 residues. The germline V and J ends were trimmed by 0 bases and 5 bases, with 11 bases remaining between them. Looked up from germline, CDR1 is LGHNA and CDR2 is YNFKEQ. The DNA of the CDR3 is TGTGCCAGCAGCCAAGAGGACGCTAGCGACAATGAGCAGTTCTTC. Its translation: CASSQEDASDNEQFF.

This clonotype was seen only once. The rearrangement links TRBV12-3 or TRBV12-4 to TRBJ2-2, with D maybe TRBD2 (6 bases). The CDR3 extends over 15 amino acids. Trimming cost V 8 bases and J 6 bases, with 19 bases left between them. The CDR3 region has the DNA TGTGCCAGCCGCCCGTGGGCCGGGAGCTCCGGGGAGCTGTTTTTT. It specifies CASRPWAGSSGELFF.

This clonotype was found a few times. V is TRBV4-1 and J is TRBJ2-5; 12 nucleotides agree with TRBD2. The CDR3 is made up of 16 amino acids. Germline V gene sequence: CDR1 MGHRA, CDR2 YSYEKL. The J segment lost 4 bases and the V segment lost 9 bases, leaving 12 bases of the junction unmatched. CDR3 amino acids: CASSSSGRGLRETQYF. CDR3 nucleotides: TGCGCCAGTAGCTCTAGCGGGAGGGGGCTACGAGAGACCCAGTACTTC.

The CDR3 loop is CASWDFHNEQFF. The CDR3 region has the DNA TGTGCCAGTTGGGACTTTCACAATGAGCAGTTCTTC. V gene TRBV19 combines with J gene TRBJ2-1, with TRBD2 as a possible D gene (6 bases). The CDR3 length is 12 residues. V lost 8 bases to trimming and J lost 5 bases, with 10 bases between them. Germline V gene lookup returns CDR1 LNHDA and CDR2 SQIVND (reference sequence).

V is TRBV4-2 and J is TRBJ2-7; tentatively, D is TRBD1 or TRBD2 (5 bases each). The CDR3 spans 18 residues. The germline gives CDR1 LGHNA, CDR2 YNFKEQ. V gave up 0 bases and J gave up 0 bases, with 18 bases separating them. CDR3 nucleotides: TGTGCCAGCAGCCAAGATTTACTCTTTTGGGGGAGCTCCTACGAGCAGTACTTC. This sequence encodes CASSQDLLFWGSSYEQYF.

This chain uses TRBV5-1 with TRBJ1-1; a weak D match, TRBD1 (6 bases). V lost 3 bases, J lost 3 bases, and 12 bases lay in between. The CDR3 is 14 residues long. Germline V lookup: CDR1 SGHRS, CDR2 YFSETQ. DNA of the CDR3: TGCGCCAGCAGCTCCCCGGACAGTTACACTGAAGCTTTCTTT. This translates into CASSSPDSYTEAFF.

V is TRBV27 and J is TRBJ1-4; 8 positions match TRBD1. Germline V gene data show CDR1 as MNHEY and CDR2 as SMNVEV (reference sequence). CDR3 length: 12 amino acids. The junction had 5 bases not matched to a gene; V was cut back by 5 bases and J by 12 bases. The CDR3 region has the DNA TGTGCCAGCAGTAACAGGGGGACCCAACTGTTTTTT. Amino acid sequence: CASSNRGTQLFF.

This clonotype was seen only a few times. The chain uses TRBV24-1 and TRBJ2-3, with D possibly TRBD1 on 6 matching bases. Germline values: CDR1 KGHDR, CDR2 SFDVKD. CDR3 length: 16 amino acids. With 1 base removed from V and 4 bases from J, the gap between germline ends came to 14 bases. The CDR3 region is CATSDFTTGFADTQYF. The CDR3 bases are TGTGCCACCAGTGATTTTACAACAGGGTTTGCAGATACGCAGTATTTT.

The chain uses TRBV3-1 and TRBJ2-4, with a weak D call TRBD2 (6 bases). The CDR3 sequence is 17 residues long. The germline gives CDR1 LGHDT, CDR2 YNNKEL (reference sequence). Trimming removed 3 bases at V and 4 bases at J, with 19 bases between. The CDR3 reads CASSHPYLGGEKNIQYF. In nucleotides, the CDR3 is TGTGCCAGCAGCCATCCTTATCTCGGCGGGGAGAAAAACATTCAGTACTTC.

J is TRBJ2-3 and V is TRBV20-1, with D tentatively TRBD2 (6 bases). The CDR3 runs to 17 residues. Germline V gives CDR1 DFQATT, CDR2 SNEGSKA (reference sequence). Trimming removed 0 bases from V and 0 bases from J, with 16 bases in between. The CDR3 coding sequence is TGCAGTGCTAGAGATCCCCCGCGGCGGGGCAGCACAGATACGCAGTATTTT. Encoded protein: CSARDPPRRGSTDTQYF.

This clonotype was recorded a few times. The chain couples TRBV19 to TRBJ2-2, with TRBD1 identical over 10 bases. CDR1 and CDR2 from the germline V gene are LNHDA and SQIVND (reference sequence). Unmatched junction bases numbered 4, after V lost 6 bases and J lost 6 bases. The CDR3 consists of 14 residues. This chain's CDR3 is CASRDRGKSGELFF. The CDR3 nucleotides read TGTGCCAGTAGGGACAGGGGGAAGTCCGGGGAGCTGTTTTTT.

The chain carries TRBV5-6 and TRBJ1-1; 7 bases match TRBD1. The V segment lost 1 base and the J segment 5 bases; nucleotides outside the gene matches: 5. The CDR3 has 14 amino acids. Germline loops: CDR1 SGHDT, CDR2 YYEEEE. The CDR3 sequence: CASSLIRGGTEAFF. The CDR3 DNA sequence: TGTGCCAGCAGCTTGATCAGGGGGGGGACTGAAGCTTTCTTT.

The chain recombines TRBV4-1 with TRBJ2-1; possible D gene TRBD2, 5 bases. V was clipped by 4 bases and J by 0 bases, with 10 bases between them. Germline V gene lookup returns CDR1 MGHRA and CDR2 YSYEKL. The CDR3 is 15 amino acids. This chain's CDR3 is CASSPVGSSYNEQFF. As DNA, the CDR3 is TGCGCCAGCAGCCCCGTAGGGAGCTCCTACAATGAGCAGTTCTTC.

This clonotype was seen more than once but under ten times. The J gene is TRBJ1-5, the V gene TRBV6-5; D is unresolved. Germline lookup yields CDR1 MNHEY and CDR2 SVGAGI. This CDR3 comprises 15 residues. V was pared by 3 bases and J by 1 base, with 10 bases between. In DNA, the CDR3 is TGTGCCAGCAGTTATAGTAGTTTGAGCAATCAGCCCCAGCATTTT. Its protein product is CASSYSSLSNQPQHF.

The chain couples TRBV12-3 or TRBV12-4 to TRBJ2-4; TRBD2 matches 13 bases. The CDR3 consists of 16 residues. J lost 7 bases, V lost 5 bases, and 8 bases had no gene match. The CDR3, as DNA: TGTGCCAGCAGTCTCACCGGGACTAGCGGGACTAACATTCAGTACTTC. Its protein is CASSLTGTSGTNIQYF.

This chain connects TRBV6-1 to TRBJ2-1, with 9 bases that match TRBD2. The CDR3 consists of 15 residues. Looked up from germline, CDR1 is MNHNS and CDR2 is SASEGT. Trimming at V came to 4 bases and at J to 7 bases, leaving 8 bases not matched to a gene. The CDR3 region has the DNA TGTGCCAGCAGTGCAGGACTAGCGTTAACTAATGAGCAGTTCTTC. Protein product: CASSAGLALTNEQFF.